This TCR beta chain stems from a study of identical twins. Whole-study findings and limits: Cord blood's abundant beta clonotypes had fewer insertions, unlike memory repertoires.

This clonotype was counted between two and nine times. The target antigen is unknown. The V gene's germline CDR1 is SQVTM and CDR2 ANQGSEA. V was trimmed by 7 bases and J by 4 bases, leaving 10 bases between them. The CDR3 spans 12 residues. TCRdb redid the calling of the 5' RACE reads with MiXCR, one entry per CDR3 protein. The data contain roughly 720,000 distinct CDR3 sequences, about 20% of them singletons. The same sample was also studied in work on T cells expressing NK-cell markers. That source reports: Each TCR beta repertoire originated in sorted T cells that were CD3+CD56+NKG2C+, CD3+CD56+NKG2C- or CD3+CD56-NKG2C+. Out of eight donors sequenced, seven tested HCMV-seropositive and the remaining one seronegative. HCMV specificity of expanded NKG2C+ T cell clones remained unclear.

The source of this sequence is a woman between 18 and 29 years old in good health. The sequenced sample was PBMCs. V usage is TRBV29-1 and J usage is TRBJ2-2; possible D gene TRBD2, 6 bases. Here the CDR3 DNA reads TGCAGCGCATGGAGGGCCACCGGGGAGCTGTTTTTT. Protein product: CSAWRATGELFF.